These 28 T cell receptor beta chains share one sample of origin, sequenced in a study of blood T cell repertoires in COVID-19. Assay used: immunoSEQ multiplex PCR; TCRdb lists only in-frame clones, some missing. The sample has fewer than 200,000 clones, more than 75% seen once. Material for sequencing was peripheral blood. Every receptor here comes from a woman in her forties or fifties with active or convalescent COVID-19.

The chain recombines TRBV28 with TRBJ2-3; a weak D match, TRBD2 (6 bases). The CDR3 consists of 15 residues. Trimming pared 8 bases from V and 3 bases from J, leaving 18 bases between. The germline CDR1 and CDR2 sequences are MDHEN and SYDVKM. The CDR3 bases are TGTGCCAGCGTCACCGGGGGAGAGGGGACAGATACGCAGTATTTT. Protein product: CASVTGGEGTDTQYF.

This clone was detected only a few times. This chain uses TRBV6-1 with TRBJ1-6; D unresolved. The V gene lost 4 bases and the J gene lost 5 bases, with 18 bases spanning the gap. The CDR3 loop spans 17 amino acids. Germline CDR1 and CDR2: MNHNS and SASEGT. CDR3 region: CASSAGVGGTNNSPLHF. Written as DNA, the CDR3 is TGTGCCAGCAGTGCTGGGGTCGGAGGAACAAATAATTCACCCCTCCACTTT.

The V gene is TRBV10-3, the J gene TRBJ2-3; TRBD2 matches at 14 bases. CDR3 length: 17 residues. Unmatched junction bases numbered 6, after V lost 3 bases and J lost 4 bases. Germline V lookup: CDR1 ENHRY, CDR2 SYGVKD. CDR3 DNA: TGTGCCATCAGTGAACCGGGACTAGCGGGAGCCGCAGATACGCAGTATTTT. Translation: CAISEPGLAGAADTQYF.

This clone occurred a few times. This rearrangement joins TRBV28 to TRBJ1-1; D is ambiguous. CDR3 length: 12 residues. V lost 2 bases to trimming and J lost 1 base, with 2 bases between them. Germline V gene sequence: CDR1 MDHEN, CDR2 SYDVKM. The chain's CDR3 is CASSLQNTEAFF. The CDR3 nucleotides read TGTGCCAGCAGTTTACAGAACACTGAAGCTTTCTTT.

This chain's CDR3 is CASSDYSGSYEQFF. The CDR3 DNA sequence: TGTGCCAGCTCGGATTATAGCGGGAGCTATGAGCAGTTCTTC. This sequence joins TRBV18 and TRBJ2-1; TRBD2 agrees at 9 bases. The V and J ends lost 6 bases and 8 bases, in that order; junction bases with no gene match: 8. This CDR3 spans 14 amino acids. Germline CDR1 KGHSH, CDR2 LQKENI.

This clone was seen only once. The chain joins TRBV18 to TRBJ2-1; 13 nucleotides agree with TRBD2. CDR3 size: 16 residues. Trimming cost V 3 bases and J 7 bases; bases outside gene matches: 6. Germline loops: CDR1 KGHSH, CDR2 LQKENI. CDR3 nucleotides: TGTGCCAGCTCACCGTTTGGGACTAGCGGGACAAATGAGCAGTTCTTC. It encodes CASSPFGTSGTNEQFF.

The chain uses TRBV30 and TRBJ2-7; D possibly corresponds to TRBD1 (6 bases). Germline CDR1 and CDR2: GTSNPN and SVGIG (reference sequence). Deletions cut 3 bases from V and 4 bases from J, with 16 bases between. The CDR3 extends over 14 amino acids. The CDR3: CAWSQDRPIYEQYF. The CDR3 nucleotides read TGTGCCTGGAGCCAAGACAGGCCAATATACGAGCAGTACTTC. Full variable domain (rest looked up from reference TRBV30 and TRBJ2-7): SQTIHQWPATLVQPVGSPLSLECTVEGTSNPNLYWYRQAAGRGLQLLFYSVGIGQISSEVPQNLSASRPQDRQFILSSKKLLLSDSGFYLCAWSQDRPIYEQYFGPGTRLTVT.

This clone has just a few counts. The chain joins TRBV19 to TRBJ1-2; D not certain. Germline values: CDR1 LNHDA, CDR2 SQIVND (reference sequence). CDR3 size: 17 residues. Trimming removed 1 base at V and 4 bases at J, with 19 bases between. CDR3 DNA: TGTGCCAGTAGTATAGGTGGAGGGCGGGCCGCCGTCTATGGCTACACCTTC. Protein: CASSIGGGRAAVYGYTF.

The V gene is TRBV7-2, the J gene TRBJ2-2, with 8 bases lining up with TRBD1. The CDR3 totals 15 residues. The germline V gene has CDR1 SGHTA and CDR2 FQGNSA. The junction had 4 bases not matched to a gene; V was cut back by 3 bases and J by 4 bases. CDR3 coding DNA: TGTGCCAGCAGCTTCAGGGGGCGCGGCACCGGGGAGCTGTTTTTT. Translated: CASSFRGRGTGELFF.

The CDR3 DNA sequence: TGTGCCAGTACCGACAGGGTGACAGATACGCAGTATTTT. Its protein is CASTDRVTDTQYF. This chain uses TRBV19 with TRBJ2-3; 7 nucleotides line up with TRBD1. The germline gives CDR1 LNHDA, CDR2 SQIVND (reference sequence). This CDR3 is built from 13 residues. Losses at the gene ends were 7 bases for V and 3 bases for J; bases not matched to a gene: 4.

The CDR3 region is CASSEDSGGPDTQYF. As DNA, the CDR3 is TGTGCCAGCAGTGAAGATAGCGGGGGACCAGATACGCAGTATTTT. The gene calls are TRBV28 and TRBJ2-3, with 9 bases aligning to TRBD2. With V trimmed by 5 bases and J by 4 bases, 7 bases remained unmatched. CDR3 length: 15 amino acids. Germline V gene sequence: CDR1 MDHEN, CDR2 SYDVKM.

In this sample, this clone turned up once. The gene calls are TRBV6-6 and TRBJ1-1; D is perhaps TRBD1 (6 bases). CDR1 is MNHNY, CDR2 SVGAGI, per germline (reference sequence). Between the trimmed V and J ends, which lost 10 bases and 4 bases, there was a span of 16 bases. The CDR3 spans 13 residues. CDR3 region: CATQTGFATEAFF. In nucleotides, the CDR3 is TGTGCCACCCAGACAGGATTCGCCACTGAAGCTTTCTTT.

The chain couples TRBV7-9 to TRBJ2-7; 9 nucleotides match TRBD2. Trimming at V came to 3 bases and at J to 3 bases, leaving 6 bases not matched to a gene. CDR3 length: 15 residues. Per germline, CDR1 SEHNR and CDR2 FQNEAQ (reference sequence). The CDR3: CASSLERGVFYEQYF. As DNA, the CDR3 is TGTGCCAGCAGCTTGGAGCGGGGGGTCTTCTACGAGCAGTACTTC.

CDR3 sequence (DNA): TGTGCCAGCAGCCTGAGGAGTGCGTCCCCAAAAGAGACCCAGTACTTC. The encoded protein is CASSLRSASPKETQYF. V and J are TRBV5-5 and TRBJ2-5; no definite D call. Germline assignment: CDR1 SGHKS and CDR2 YYEKEE (reference sequence). The CDR3 is 16 amino acids. V was cut by 4 bases and J by 3 bases, with 19 bases left in between.

This chain connects TRBV9 to TRBJ1-3, with unresolved D. CDR1 and CDR2 from the germline V gene are SGDLS and YYNGEE. V was cut by 0 bases and J by 8 bases, with 15 bases left in between. The CDR3 extends over 15 amino acids. The CDR3 is CASSVAPREYDTIYF. The CDR3 nucleotides read TGTGCCAGCAGCGTAGCCCCTCGAGAGTACGACACCATATATTTT. The full variable domain, completed using reference TRBV9 and TRBJ1-3, is DSGVTQTPKHLITATGQRVTLRCSPRSGDLSVYWYQQSLDQGLQFLIQYYNGEERAKGNILERFSAQQFPDLHSELNLSSLELGDSALYFCASSVAPREYDTIYFGEGSWLTVV.

DNA of the CDR3: TGTGCCAGCTCACCATCCTACGGTAACACCGGGGAGCTGTTTTTT. Its translation is CASSPSYGNTGELFF. The rearrangement links TRBV18 to TRBJ2-2; no definite D call. Trimming stripped 2 bases from V and 2 bases from J, with 9 bases between. Germline CDR1 is KGHSH and CDR2 is LQKENI. The CDR3 spans 15 residues.

The V gene is TRBV19, the J gene TRBJ2-1, with 7 bases fitting TRBD2. The CDR3 runs 15 residues. The germline CDR1 and CDR2 sequences are LNHDA and SQIVND (reference sequence). V lost 1 base and J lost 6; bases outside the gene matches: 6. Here the CDR3 DNA reads TGTGCCAGTAGTATAGGGGCTAGCGGACGCAATGAGCAGTTCTTC. Encoded protein: CASSIGASGRNEQFF.

The V gene is TRBV11-2, the J gene TRBJ2-7, with 13 bases fitting TRBD2. The CDR3 length is 15 residues. Germline V gene sequence: CDR1 SGHAT, CDR2 FQNNGV. The trim removed 5 bases at V and 4 bases at J, leaving 5 bases unmatched. CDR3 sequence reads: CASSLGTSGNYEQYF. CDR3 nucleotides: TGTGCCAGCAGCCTTGGGACTAGCGGGAATTACGAGCAGTACTTC.

The V gene is TRBV4-1, the J gene TRBJ1-3, with D perhaps TRBD1 (5 bases). The V end lost 0 bases, the J end lost 4 bases, and 13 bases lay between the germline ends. Germline values: CDR1 MGHRA, CDR2 YSYEKL. The CDR3 runs 16 residues. The CDR3 region is CASSQDRRGAGNTIYF. The CDR3 nucleotides read TGCGCCAGCAGCCAAGATCGGAGGGGTGCAGGAAACACCATATATTTT.

This clone was counted only a few times. The chain recombines TRBV28 with TRBJ1-5; 7 bases agree with TRBD1. Germline V CDR1 and CDR2: MDHEN, SYDVKM. V lost 5 bases and J lost 0; bases outside the gene matches: 7. CDR3 size: 16 residues. The CDR3 protein is CASSTQTGYSNQPQHF. The CDR3 coding sequence is TGTGCCAGCAGTACGCAGACAGGGTATAGCAATCAGCCCCAGCATTTT. Full variable domain (outside the CDR3, taken from reference TRBV28 and TRBJ1-5): DVKVTQSSRYLVKRTGEKVFLECVQDMDHENMFWYRQDPGLGLRLIYFSYDVKMKEKGDIPEGYSVSREKKERFSLILESASTNQTSMYLCASSTQTGYSNQPQHFGDGTRLSIL.

This chain joins TRBV5-1 and TRBJ2-5; 10 nucleotides agree with TRBD2. The J segment lost 2 bases and the V segment lost 0 bases, leaving 4 bases of the junction unmatched. Looked up from germline, CDR1 is SGHRS and CDR2 is YFSETQ. CDR3 length: 16 amino acids. CDR3 residues: CASSLAGSGGQETQYF. The CDR3 DNA reads as TGCGCCAGCAGCTTGGCCGGTAGCGGGGGGCAAGAGACCCAGTACTTC. The whole variable domain, filled in from reference TRBV5-1 and TRBJ2-5, reads KAGVTQTPRYLIKTRGQQVTLSCSPISGHRSVSWYQQTPGQGLQFLFEYFSETQRNKGNFPGRFSGRQFSNSRSEMNVSTLELGDSALYLCASSLAGSGGQETQYFGPGTRLLVL.

The chain is built from TRBV6-6 and TRBJ1-1, with D possibly TRBD1 on 6 matching bases. The germline gives CDR1 MNHNY, CDR2 SVGAGI (reference sequence). The CDR3 has 12 amino acids. Trimming left V 10 bases short and J 1 base short, with 10 bases between. The DNA for the CDR3 is TGTGCCACCCAACAGGGGAACACTGAAGCTTTCTTT. This codes for CATQQGNTEAFF.

V is TRBV5-1 and J is TRBJ2-3; 7 bases line up with TRBD2. Germline V gives CDR1 SGHRS, CDR2 YFSETQ. J lost 1 base, V lost 0 bases, and 2 bases had no gene match. This CDR3 has 15 amino acids. CDR3 loop: CASSLVRGGTDTQYF. CDR3 nucleotide sequence: TGCGCCAGCAGCTTGGTACGGGGGGGCACAGATACGCAGTATTTT. Looking up the rest from reference TRBV5-1 and TRBJ2-3 gives the full variable domain: KAGVTQTPRYLIKTRGQQVTLSCSPISGHRSVSWYQQTPGQGLQFLFEYFSETQRNKGNFPGRFSGRQFSNSRSEMNVSTLELGDSALYLCASSLVRGGTDTQYFGPGTRLTVL.

V is TRBV9 and J is TRBJ2-2, with 8 bases identical to TRBD2. Germline CDR1 is SGDLS and CDR2 is YYNGEE. The CDR3 extends over 16 amino acids. With 3 bases clipped from V and 2 bases from J, the junction kept 6 bases outside the gene matches. CDR3 DNA sequence: TGTGCCAGCAGCGAGGGAGCGGGGGCCAACACCGGGGAGCTGTTTTTT. This translates into CASSEGAGANTGELFF.

This chain connects TRBV7-9 to TRBJ1-6; D might be TRBD1 (5 bases). V gave up 4 bases and J gave up 9 bases, with 16 bases separating them. This CDR3 contains 15 residues. The V gene's germline CDR1 is SEHNR and CDR2 FQNEAQ (reference sequence). The CDR3 DNA reads TGTGCCAGCAGCTCCGAGAATTCCAGGGTTTCACCCCTCCACTTT. This encodes CASSSENSRVSPLHF.

This chain joins TRBV19 and TRBJ1-5; D gene uncertain. V was shortened by 3 bases and J by 7 bases, with 13 bases between the two germline ends. CDR3 length: 14 residues. Germline-derived CDR1 and CDR2 are LNHDA and SQIVND (reference sequence). CDR3 DNA sequence: TGTGCCAGTAGTATGGCCCGTGGGAGACAGCCCCAGCATTTT. Translating gives CASSMARGRQPQHF.

By sample fraction, this clone is medium-sized. A junction boundary mismatches the germline segment, possibly from a read error. This chain connects TRBV7-2 to TRBJ2-7; D perhaps matches TRBD2 (5 bases). In germline, CDR1 is SGHTA, CDR2 FQGNSA. The CDR3 has 12 amino acids. DNA of the CDR3: TGTGCCAGCAGCCTGGGAGCCTACGATCAGTACTTC. It encodes CASSLGAYDQYF.

V and J are TRBV4-2 and TRBJ1-2; 7 nucleotides line up with TRBD1. CDR1 and CDR2 from the germline V gene are LGHNA and YNFKEQ. This CDR3 region has 15 residues. V lost 2 bases to trimming and J lost 4 bases; unmatched junction nucleotides: 7. The CDR3 sequence: CASSQTGTDIYGYTF. In DNA, the CDR3 is TGTGCCAGCAGCCAAACCGGGACAGACATCTATGGCTACACCTTC.